Given below is one T cell receptor (beta chain) in context. TCRdb's table, derived via immunoSEQ multiplex PCR, lists solely in-frame clones and lacks some. Of approximately 61,000 clones listed, around 81% were seen once; the top ten hold roughly 7.4%. The sample belongs to a study of radiation and T cells in renal cell carcinoma. The time point here: blood 2 weeks post-SBRT. As to treatment: 15 Gy SBRT to primary tumor, nephrectomy 4 weeks later. The CDR3 length is 14 residues. CDR1 is SGHDT and CDR2 is YYEEEE in the germline V gene. The ends were cut back, 5 bases at V and 3 bases at J, with 15 bases in the middle.

The genes are TRBV5-6 and TRBJ2-7; D not resolved. Sequences were derived from blood, sampled from a patient whose treatment included radiotherapy and nephrectomy. This TCR was recovered from a man in his fifties or sixties with renal cell carcinoma. This CDR3 is CASRVIGENYEQYF. The DNA for the CDR3 is TGTGCCAGCAGGGTTATAGGAGAAAACTACGAGCAGTACTTC.